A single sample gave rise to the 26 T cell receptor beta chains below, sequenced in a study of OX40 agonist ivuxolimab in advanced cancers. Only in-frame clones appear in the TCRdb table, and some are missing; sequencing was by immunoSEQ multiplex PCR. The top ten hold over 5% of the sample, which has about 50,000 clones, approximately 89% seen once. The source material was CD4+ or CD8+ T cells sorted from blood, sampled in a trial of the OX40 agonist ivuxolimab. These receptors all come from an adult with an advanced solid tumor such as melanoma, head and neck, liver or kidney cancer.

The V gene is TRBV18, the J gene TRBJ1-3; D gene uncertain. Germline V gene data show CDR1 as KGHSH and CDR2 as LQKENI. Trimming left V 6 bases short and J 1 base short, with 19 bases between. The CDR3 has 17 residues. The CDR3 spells CASSDTGPPESGNTIYF. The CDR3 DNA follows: TGTGCCAGCTCCGACACCGGCCCGCCGGAGTCTGGAAACACCATATATTTT.

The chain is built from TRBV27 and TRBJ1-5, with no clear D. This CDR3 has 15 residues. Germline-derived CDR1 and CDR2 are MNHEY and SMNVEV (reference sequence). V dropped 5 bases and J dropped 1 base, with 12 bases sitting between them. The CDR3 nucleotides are TGTGCCAGCAGTCCGGTGGTTAGAAGCAATCAGCCCCAGCATTTT. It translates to CASSPVVRSNQPQHF.

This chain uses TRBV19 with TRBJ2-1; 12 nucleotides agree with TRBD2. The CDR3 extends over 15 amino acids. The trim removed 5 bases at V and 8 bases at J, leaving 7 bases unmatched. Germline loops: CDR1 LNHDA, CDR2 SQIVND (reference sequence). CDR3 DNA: TGTGCCAGTAGTCCTCTAGCGGGAGGGTCGGATGAGCAGTTCTTC. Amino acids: CASSPLAGGSDEQFF.

CDR3: CASSLGAGGLNSNEQFF. The CDR3 DNA is TGTGCCAGCAGCTTAGGAGCGGGGGGGCTTAATTCTAATGAGCAGTTCTTC. This chain joins TRBV7-6 and TRBJ2-1; TRBD2 matches at 10 bases. Germline CDR1 SGHVS, CDR2 FNYEAQ. This CDR3 region has 17 residues. The junction had 10 bases not matched to a gene; V was cut back by 1 base and J by 7 bases. The whole variable domain, remainder taken from reference TRBV7-6 and TRBJ2-1, is GAGVSQSPRYKVTKRGQDVALRCDPISGHVSLYWYRQALGQGPEFLTYFNYEAQQDKSGLPNDRFSAERPEGSISTLTIQRTEQRDSAMYRCASSLGAGGLNSNEQFFGPGTRLTVL.

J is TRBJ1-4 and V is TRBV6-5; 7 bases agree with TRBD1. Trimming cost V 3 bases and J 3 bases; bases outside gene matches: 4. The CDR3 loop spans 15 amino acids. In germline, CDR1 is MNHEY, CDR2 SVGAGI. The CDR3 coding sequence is TGTGCCAGCAGTTATATGGGACAGCCTAATGAAAAACTGTTTTTT. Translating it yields CASSYMGQPNEKLFF.

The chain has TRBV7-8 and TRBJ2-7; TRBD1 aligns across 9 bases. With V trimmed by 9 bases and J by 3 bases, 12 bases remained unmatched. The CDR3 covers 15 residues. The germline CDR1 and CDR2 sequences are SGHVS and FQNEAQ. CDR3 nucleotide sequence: TGTGCCAGTAGATCAGGGACAGGGAAAAACTACGAGCAGTACTTC. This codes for CASRSGTGKNYEQYF. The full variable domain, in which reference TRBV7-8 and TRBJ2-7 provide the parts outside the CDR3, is GAGVSQSPRYKVAKRGQDVALRCDPISGHVSLFWYQQALGQGPEFLTYFQNEAQLDKSGLPSDRFFAERPEGSVSTLKIQRTQQEDSAVYLCASRSGTGKNYEQYFGPGTRLTVT.

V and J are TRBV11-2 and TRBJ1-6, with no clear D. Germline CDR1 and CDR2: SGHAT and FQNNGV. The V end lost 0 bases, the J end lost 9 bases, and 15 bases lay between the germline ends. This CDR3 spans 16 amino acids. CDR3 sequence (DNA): TGTGCCAGCAGCTTAGACGCCCAAGAGGTAACTTCACCCCTCCACTTT. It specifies CASSLDAQEVTSPLHF.

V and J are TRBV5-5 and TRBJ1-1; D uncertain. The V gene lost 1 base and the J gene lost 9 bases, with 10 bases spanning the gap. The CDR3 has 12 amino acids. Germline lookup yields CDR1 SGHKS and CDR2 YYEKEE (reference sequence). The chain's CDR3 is CASSLTLGKAFF. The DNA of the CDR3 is TGTGCCAGCAGCTTGACTTTAGGTAAAGCTTTCTTT.

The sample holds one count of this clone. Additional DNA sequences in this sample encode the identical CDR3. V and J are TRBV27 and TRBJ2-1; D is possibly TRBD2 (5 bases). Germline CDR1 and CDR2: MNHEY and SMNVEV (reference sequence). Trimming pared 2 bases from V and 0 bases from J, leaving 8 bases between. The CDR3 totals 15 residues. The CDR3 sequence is CASSLGGSSYNEQFF. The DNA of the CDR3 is TGTGCCAGCAGTTTAGGAGGAAGCTCCTACAATGAGCAGTTCTTC.

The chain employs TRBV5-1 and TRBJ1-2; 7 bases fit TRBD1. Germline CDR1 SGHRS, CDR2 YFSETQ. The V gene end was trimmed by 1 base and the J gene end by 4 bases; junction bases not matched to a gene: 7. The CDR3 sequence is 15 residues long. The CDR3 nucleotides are TGCGCCAGCAGCTTGTCGTCAGCAGGGGGCTATGGCTACACCTTC. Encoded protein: CASSLSSAGGYGYTF.

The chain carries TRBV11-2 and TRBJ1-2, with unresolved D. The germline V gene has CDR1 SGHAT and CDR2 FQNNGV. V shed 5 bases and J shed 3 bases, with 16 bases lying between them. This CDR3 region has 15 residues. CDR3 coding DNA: TGTGCCAGCAGCCCTGAGTATCGATTCGACTATGGCTACACCTTC. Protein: CASSPEYRFDYGYTF.

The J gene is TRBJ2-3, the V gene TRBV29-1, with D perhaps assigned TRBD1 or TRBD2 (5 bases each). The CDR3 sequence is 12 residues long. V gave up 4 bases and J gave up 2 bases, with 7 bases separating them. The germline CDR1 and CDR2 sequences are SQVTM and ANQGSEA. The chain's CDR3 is CSVGGNTDTQYF. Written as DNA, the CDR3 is TGCAGCGTTGGGGGGAACACAGATACGCAGTATTTT.

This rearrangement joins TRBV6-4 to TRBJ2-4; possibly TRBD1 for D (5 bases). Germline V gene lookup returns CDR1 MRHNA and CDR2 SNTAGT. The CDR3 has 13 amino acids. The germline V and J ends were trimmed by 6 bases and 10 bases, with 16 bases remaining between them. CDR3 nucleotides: TGTGCCAGCAGCATCCCCGGACAAGAGATTCAGTACTTC. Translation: CASSIPGQEIQYF.

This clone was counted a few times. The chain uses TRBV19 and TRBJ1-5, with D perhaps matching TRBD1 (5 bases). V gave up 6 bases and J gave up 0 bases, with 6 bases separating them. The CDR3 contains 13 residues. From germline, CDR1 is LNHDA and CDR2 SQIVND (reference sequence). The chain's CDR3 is CASRDTSNQPQHF. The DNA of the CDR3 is TGTGCCAGTAGGGACACTAGCAATCAGCCCCAGCATTTT.

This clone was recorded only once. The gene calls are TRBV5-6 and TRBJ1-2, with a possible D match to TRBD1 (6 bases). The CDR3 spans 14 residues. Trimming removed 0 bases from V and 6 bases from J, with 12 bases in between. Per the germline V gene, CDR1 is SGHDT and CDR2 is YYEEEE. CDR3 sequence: CASSLGQALHGYTF. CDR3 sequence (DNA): TGTGCCAGCAGCTTGGGACAGGCATTACATGGCTACACCTTC.

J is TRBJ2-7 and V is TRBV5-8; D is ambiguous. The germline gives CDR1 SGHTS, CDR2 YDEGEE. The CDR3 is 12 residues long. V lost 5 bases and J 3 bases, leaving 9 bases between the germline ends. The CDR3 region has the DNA TGTGCCAGCAGTACGGAGTTCTACGAGCAGTACTTC. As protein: CASSTEFYEQYF.

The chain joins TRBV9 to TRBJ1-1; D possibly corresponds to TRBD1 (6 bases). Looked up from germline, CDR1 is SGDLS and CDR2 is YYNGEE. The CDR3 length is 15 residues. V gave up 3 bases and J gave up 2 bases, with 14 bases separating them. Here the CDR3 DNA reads TGTGCCAGCAGCGGCCAACAGGGCAGCAACACTGAAGCTTTCTTT. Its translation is CASSGQQGSNTEAFF.

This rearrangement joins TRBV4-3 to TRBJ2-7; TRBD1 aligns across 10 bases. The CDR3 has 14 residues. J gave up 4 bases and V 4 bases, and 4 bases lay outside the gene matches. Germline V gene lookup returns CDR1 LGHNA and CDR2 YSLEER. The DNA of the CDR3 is TGCGCCAGCAGCCCTTGGGACAGGGGTTACGAGCAGTACTTC. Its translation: CASSPWDRGYEQYF.

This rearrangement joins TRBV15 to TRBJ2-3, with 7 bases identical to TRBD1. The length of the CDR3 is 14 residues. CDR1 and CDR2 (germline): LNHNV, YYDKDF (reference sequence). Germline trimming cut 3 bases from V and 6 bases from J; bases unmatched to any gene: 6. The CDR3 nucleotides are TGTGCCACCAGCAGGACAGGGCCGCTGGATACGCAGTATTTT. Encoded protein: CATSRTGPLDTQYF.

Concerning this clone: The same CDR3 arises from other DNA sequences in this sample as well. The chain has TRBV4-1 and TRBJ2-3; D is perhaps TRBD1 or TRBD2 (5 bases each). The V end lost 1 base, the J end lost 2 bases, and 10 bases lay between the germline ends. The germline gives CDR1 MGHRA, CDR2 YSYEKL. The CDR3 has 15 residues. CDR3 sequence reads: CASSQVVGTTDTQYF. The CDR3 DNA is TGCGCCAGCAGCCAAGTGGTGGGGACCACAGATACGCAGTATTTT.

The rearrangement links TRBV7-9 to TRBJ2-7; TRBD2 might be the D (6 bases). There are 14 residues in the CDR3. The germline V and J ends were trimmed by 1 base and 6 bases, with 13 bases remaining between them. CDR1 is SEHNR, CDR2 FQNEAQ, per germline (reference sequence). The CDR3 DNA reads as TGTGCCAGCAGCTTAGTGGGGGGACCTGGCGAGCAGTACTTC. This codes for CASSLVGGPGEQYF. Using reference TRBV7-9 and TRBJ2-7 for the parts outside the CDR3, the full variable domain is DTGVSQNPRHKITKRGQNVTFRCDPISEHNRLYWYRQTLGQGPEFLTYFQNEAQLEKSRLLSDRFSAERPKGSFSTLEIQRTEQGDSAMYLCASSLVGGPGEQYFGPGTRLTVT.

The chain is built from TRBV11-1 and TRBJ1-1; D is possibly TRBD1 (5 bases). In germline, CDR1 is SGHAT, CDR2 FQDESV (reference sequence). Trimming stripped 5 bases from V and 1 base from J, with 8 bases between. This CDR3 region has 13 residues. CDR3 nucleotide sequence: TGTGCCAGCAGCCTCGGACAGAACACTGAAGCTTTCTTT. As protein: CASSLGQNTEAFF. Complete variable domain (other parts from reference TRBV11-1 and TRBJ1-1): EAEVAQSPRYKITEKSQAVAFWCDPISGHATLYWYRQILGQGPELLVQFQDESVVDDSQLPKDRFSAERLKGVDSTLKIQPAELGDSAMYLCASSLGQNTEAFFGQGTRLTVV.

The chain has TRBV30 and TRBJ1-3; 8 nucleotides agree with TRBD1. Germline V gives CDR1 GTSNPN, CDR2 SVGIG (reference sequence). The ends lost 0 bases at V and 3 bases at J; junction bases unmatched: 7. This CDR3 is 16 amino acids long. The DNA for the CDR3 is TGTGCCTGGAGTGTTGGGGACAGGCGCCGTGGAAACACCATATATTTT. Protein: CAWSVGDRRRGNTIYF.

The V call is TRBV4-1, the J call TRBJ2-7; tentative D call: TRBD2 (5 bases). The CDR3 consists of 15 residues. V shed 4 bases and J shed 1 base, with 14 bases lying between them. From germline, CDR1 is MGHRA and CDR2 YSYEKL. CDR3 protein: CASSPTLGGSYEQYF. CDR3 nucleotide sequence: TGCGCCAGCAGCCCCACCCTAGGCGGGTCCTACGAGCAGTACTTC.

In nucleotides, the CDR3 is TGTGCCAGCAGCCTCGGGACTGTTCCTACGGAGCAGTACTTC. It yields the protein CASSLGTVPTEQYF. The J gene is TRBJ2-7, the V gene TRBV5-6, with TRBD2 as a possible D gene (6 bases). CDR1 SGHDT and CDR2 YYEEEE come from the germline V gene. The CDR3 contains 14 residues. V was cut by 4 bases and J by 7 bases, with 18 bases left in between.

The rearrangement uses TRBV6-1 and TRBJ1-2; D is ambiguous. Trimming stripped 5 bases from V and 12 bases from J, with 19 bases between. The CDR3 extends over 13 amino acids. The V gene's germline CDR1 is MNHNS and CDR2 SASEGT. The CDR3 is CASSYLTDVDDTF. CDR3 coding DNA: TGTGCCAGCAGTTATCTGACGGATGTAGACGACACCTTC.